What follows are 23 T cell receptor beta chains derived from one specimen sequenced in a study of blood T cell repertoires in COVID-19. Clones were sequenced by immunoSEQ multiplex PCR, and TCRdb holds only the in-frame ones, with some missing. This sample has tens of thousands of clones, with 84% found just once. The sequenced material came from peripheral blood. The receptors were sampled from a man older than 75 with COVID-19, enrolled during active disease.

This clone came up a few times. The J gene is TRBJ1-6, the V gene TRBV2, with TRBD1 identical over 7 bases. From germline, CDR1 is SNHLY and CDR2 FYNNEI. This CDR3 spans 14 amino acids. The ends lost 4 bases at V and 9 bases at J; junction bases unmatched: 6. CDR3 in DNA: TGTGCCAGCAGTGCCTCCGGGACAGTTTCACCCCTCCACTTT. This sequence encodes CASSASGTVSPLHF.

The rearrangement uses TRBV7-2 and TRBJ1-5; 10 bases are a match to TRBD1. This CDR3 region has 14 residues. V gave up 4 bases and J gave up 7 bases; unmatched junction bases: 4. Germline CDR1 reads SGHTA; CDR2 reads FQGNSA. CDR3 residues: CASSSGTGEQPQHF. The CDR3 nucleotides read TGTGCCAGCAGCTCCGGGACAGGGGAGCAGCCCCAGCATTTT.

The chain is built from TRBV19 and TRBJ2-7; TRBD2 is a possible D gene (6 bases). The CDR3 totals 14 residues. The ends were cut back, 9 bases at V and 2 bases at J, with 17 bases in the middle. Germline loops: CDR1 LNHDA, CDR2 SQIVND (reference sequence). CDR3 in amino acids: CASSGPGGTYEQYF. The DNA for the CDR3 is TGTGCCAGCAGCGGGCCCGGGGGAACCTACGAGCAGTACTTC.

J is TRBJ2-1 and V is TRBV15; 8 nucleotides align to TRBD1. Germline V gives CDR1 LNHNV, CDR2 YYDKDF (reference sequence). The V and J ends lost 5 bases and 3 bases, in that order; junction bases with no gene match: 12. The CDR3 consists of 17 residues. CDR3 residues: CATSRALGQARYNEQFF. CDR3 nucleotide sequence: TGTGCCACCAGCCGAGCCCTGGGACAGGCTCGCTACAATGAGCAGTTCTTC.

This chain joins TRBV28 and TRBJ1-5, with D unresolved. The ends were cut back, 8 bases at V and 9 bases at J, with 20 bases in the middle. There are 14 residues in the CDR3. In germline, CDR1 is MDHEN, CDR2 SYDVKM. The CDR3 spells CASLAEGTRLPQHF. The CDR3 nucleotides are TGTGCCAGCCTCGCGGAGGGAACTAGGCTGCCCCAGCATTTT.

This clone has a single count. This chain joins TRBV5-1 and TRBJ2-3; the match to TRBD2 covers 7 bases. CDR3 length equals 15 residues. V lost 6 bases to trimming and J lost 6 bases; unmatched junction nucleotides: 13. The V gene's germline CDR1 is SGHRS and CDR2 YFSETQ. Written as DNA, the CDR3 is TGCGCCAGCACTTCTCTAGCGGAGCTGGGGGATACGCAGTATTTT. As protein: CASTSLAELGDTQYF.

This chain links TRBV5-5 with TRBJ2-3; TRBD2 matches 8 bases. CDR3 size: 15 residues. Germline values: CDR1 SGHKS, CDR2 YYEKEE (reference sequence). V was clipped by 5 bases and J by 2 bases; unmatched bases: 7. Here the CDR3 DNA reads TGTGCCAGCAGTGGACTAGCTCTGAACACAGATACGCAGTATTTT. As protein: CASSGLALNTDTQYF.

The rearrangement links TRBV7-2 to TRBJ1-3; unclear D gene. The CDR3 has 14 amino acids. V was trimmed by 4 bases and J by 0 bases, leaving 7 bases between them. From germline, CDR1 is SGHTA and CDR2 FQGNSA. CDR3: CASSSLISGNTIYF. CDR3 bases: TGTGCCAGCAGCTCCCTAATCTCTGGAAACACCATATATTTT.

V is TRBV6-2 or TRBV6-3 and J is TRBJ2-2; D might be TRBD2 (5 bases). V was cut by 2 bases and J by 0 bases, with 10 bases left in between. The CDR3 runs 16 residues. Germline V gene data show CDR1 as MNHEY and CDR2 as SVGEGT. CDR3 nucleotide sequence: TGTGCCAGCAGTTACCGAAGGACTTCGAACACCGGGGAGCTGTTTTTT. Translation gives CASSYRRTSNTGELFF.

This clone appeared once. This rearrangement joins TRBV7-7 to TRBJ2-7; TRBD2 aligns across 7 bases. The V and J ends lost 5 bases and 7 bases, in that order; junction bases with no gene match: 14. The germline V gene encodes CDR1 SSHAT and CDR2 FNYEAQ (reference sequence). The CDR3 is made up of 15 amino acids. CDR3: CASSASGTTSAEQYF. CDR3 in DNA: TGTGCCAGCAGCGCTTCCGGGACTACCTCCGCTGAGCAGTACTTC.

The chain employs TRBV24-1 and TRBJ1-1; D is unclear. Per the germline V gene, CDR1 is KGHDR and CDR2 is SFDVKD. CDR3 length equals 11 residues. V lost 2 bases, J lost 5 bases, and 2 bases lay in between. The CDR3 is CATSDSTEAFF. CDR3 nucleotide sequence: TGTGCCACCAGTGATTCGACTGAAGCTTTCTTT.

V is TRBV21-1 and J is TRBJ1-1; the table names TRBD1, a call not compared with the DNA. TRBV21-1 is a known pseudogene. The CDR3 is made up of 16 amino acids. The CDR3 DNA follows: TGTGCCAGCAGCAAGCGGACAGGGGGCGGAGGCACTGAAGCTTTCTTT. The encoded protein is CASSKRTGGGGTEAFF.

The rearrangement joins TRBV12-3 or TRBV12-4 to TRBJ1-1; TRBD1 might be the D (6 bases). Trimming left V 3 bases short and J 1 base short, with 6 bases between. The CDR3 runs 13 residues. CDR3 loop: CASSFRGNTEAFF. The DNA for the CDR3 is TGTGCCAGCAGTTTCAGGGGGAACACTGAAGCTTTCTTT.

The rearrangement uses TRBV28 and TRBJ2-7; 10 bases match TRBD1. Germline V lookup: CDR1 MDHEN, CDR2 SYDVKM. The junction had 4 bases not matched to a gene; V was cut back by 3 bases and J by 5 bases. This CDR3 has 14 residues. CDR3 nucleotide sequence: TGTGCCAGCAGTTTTAGGGACAGGGGCAACGAGCAGTACTTC. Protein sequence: CASSFRDRGNEQYF.

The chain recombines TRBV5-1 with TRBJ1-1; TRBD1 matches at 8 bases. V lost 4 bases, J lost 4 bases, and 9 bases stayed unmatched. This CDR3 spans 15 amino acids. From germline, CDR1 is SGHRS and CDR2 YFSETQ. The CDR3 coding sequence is TGCGCCAGCAGCCTCTTACAGGGGGTAAGCACTGAAGCTTTCTTT. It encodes CASSLLQGVSTEAFF.

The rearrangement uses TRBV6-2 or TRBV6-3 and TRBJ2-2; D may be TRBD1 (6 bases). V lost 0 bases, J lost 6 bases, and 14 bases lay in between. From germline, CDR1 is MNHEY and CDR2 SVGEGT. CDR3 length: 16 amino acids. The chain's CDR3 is CASSYSRRKGAGELFF. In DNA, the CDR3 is TGTGCCAGCAGTTACTCGAGGCGGAAGGGGGCCGGGGAGCTGTTTTTT.

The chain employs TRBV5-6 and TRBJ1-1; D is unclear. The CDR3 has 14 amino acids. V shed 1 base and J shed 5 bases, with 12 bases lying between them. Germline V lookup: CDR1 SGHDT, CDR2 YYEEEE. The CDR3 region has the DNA TGTGCCAGCAGCTTGAAAGGCGGCGGTACTGAAGCTTTCTTT. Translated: CASSLKGGGTEAFF.

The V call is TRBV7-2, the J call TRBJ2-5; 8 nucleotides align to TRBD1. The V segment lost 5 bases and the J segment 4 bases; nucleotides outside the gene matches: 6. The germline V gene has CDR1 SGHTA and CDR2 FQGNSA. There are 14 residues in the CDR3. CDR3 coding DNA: TGTGCCAGCAGCACGCGGACAGGGAGAGAGACCCAGTACTTC. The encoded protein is CASSTRTGRETQYF.

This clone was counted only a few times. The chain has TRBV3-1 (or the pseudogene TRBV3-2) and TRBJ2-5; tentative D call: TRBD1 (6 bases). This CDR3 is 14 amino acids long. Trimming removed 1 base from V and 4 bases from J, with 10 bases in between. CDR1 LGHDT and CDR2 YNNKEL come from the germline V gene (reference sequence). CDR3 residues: CASSQGGGSETQYF. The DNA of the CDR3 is TGTGCCAGCAGCCAAGGAGGGGGATCAGAGACCCAGTACTTC.

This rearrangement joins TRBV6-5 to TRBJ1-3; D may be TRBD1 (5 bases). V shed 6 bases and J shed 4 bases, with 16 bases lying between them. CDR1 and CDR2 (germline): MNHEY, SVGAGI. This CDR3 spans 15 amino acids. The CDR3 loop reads CASSRAGTQGNTIYF. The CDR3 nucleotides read TGTGCCAGCAGCCGCGCCGGGACTCAGGGAAACACCATATATTTT.

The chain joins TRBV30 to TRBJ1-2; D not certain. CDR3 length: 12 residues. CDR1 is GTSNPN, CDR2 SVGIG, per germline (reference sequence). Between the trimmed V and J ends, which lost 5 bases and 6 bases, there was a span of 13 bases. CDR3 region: CAWGLVPDGYTF. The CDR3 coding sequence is TGTGCCTGGGGGCTCGTCCCCGATGGCTACACCTTC.

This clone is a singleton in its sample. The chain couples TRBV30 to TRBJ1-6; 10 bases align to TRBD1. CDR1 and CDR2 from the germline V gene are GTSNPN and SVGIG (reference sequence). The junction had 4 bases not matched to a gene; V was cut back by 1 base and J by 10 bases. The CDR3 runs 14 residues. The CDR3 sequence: CAWSGTGGGSPLHF. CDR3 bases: TGTGCCTGGAGTGGGACAGGGGGAGGATCACCCCTCCACTTT.

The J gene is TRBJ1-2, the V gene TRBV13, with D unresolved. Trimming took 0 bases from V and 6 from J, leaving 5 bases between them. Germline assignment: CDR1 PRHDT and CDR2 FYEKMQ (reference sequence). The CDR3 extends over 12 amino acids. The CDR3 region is CASSLGPDGYTF. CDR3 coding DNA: TGTGCCAGCAGCTTAGGCCCGGATGGCTACACCTTC.